This T cell receptor beta chain appears in the sequencing data of a study of T-cell reconstitution after alpha-beta-depleted transplantation in children. The TCRbeta library was prepared with unique molecular identifiers. TCRdb analysed the PCR reads with MiXCR anew, one entry per CDR3 protein. The table shows almost 600,000 distinct CDR3 sequences, with 25% to 30% occurring only once. Sequencing was performed on PBMCs, taken before TCRalphabeta/CD19-depleted stem cell transplant. This receptor was taken from a boy younger than two with Wiskott-Aldrich syndrome, due to receive a stem cell transplant.

As DNA, the CDR3 is TGTGCCAGCAGCCAAGGACCTAACTTGGGAGGCTTTAATGAAAAACTGTTTTTT. This gives the protein CASSQGPNLGGFNEKLFF. The rearrangement uses TRBV3-1 and TRBJ1-4; D gene ambiguous. V dropped 1 base and J dropped 4 bases, with 19 bases sitting between them. This CDR3 spans 18 amino acids. Germline V gives CDR1 LGHDT, CDR2 YNNKEL (reference sequence).